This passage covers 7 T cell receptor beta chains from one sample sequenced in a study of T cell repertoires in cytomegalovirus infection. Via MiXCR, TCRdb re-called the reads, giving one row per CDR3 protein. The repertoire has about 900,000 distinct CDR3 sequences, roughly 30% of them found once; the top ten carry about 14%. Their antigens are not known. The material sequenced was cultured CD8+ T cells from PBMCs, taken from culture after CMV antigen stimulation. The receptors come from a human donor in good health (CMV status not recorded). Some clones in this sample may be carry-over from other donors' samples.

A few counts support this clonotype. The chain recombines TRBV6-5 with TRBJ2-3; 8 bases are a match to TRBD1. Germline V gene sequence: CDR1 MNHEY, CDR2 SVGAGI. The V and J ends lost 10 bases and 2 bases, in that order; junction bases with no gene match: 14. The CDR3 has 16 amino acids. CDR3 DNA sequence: TGTGCCACTTACAAGAGGGACAGGCCCTCCACAGATACGCAGTATTTT. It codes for CATYKRDRPSTDTQYF.

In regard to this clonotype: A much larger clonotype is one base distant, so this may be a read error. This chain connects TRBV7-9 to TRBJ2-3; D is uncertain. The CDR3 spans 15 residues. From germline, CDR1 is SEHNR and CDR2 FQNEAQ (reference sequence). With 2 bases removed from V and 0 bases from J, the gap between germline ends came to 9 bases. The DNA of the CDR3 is TGTGCCAGCAGCTTAATGGGCCTGAGCACAGATACGCAGTATTTT. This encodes CASSLMGLSTDTQYF.

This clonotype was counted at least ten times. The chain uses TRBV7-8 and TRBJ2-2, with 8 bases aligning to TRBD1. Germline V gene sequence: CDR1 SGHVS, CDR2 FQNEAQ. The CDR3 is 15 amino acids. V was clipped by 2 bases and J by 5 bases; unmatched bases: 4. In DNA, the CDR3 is TGTGCCAGCAGCTTATACAGACAGGGGACCGGGGAGCTGTTTTTT. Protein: CASSLYRQGTGELFF.

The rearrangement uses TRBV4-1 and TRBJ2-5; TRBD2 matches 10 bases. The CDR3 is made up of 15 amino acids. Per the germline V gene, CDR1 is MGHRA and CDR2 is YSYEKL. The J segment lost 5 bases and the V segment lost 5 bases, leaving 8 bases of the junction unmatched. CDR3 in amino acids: CASSSTELAGETQYF. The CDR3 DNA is TGCGCCAGCAGCTCGACGGAACTAGCGGGGGAGACCCAGTACTTC.

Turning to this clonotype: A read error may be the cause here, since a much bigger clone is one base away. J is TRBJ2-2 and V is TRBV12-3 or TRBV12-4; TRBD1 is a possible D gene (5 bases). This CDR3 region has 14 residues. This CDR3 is CVSTTDRWTGELFF. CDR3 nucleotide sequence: TGTGTCAGCACAACCGACAGATGGACCGGGGAGCTGTTTTTT.

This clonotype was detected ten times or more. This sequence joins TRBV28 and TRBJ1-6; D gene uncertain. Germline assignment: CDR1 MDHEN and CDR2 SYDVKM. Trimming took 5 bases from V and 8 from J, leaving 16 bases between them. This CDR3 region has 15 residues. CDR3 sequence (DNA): TGTGCCAGCAGTCCCTCTGAGGGTTGGGATTCACCCCTCCACTTT. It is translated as CASSPSEGWDSPLHF. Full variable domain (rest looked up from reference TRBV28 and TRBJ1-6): DVKVTQSSRYLVKRTGEKVFLECVQDMDHENMFWYRQDPGLGLRLIYFSYDVKMKEKGDIPEGYSVSREKKERFSLILESASTNQTSMYLCASSPSEGWDSPLHFGNGTRLTVT.

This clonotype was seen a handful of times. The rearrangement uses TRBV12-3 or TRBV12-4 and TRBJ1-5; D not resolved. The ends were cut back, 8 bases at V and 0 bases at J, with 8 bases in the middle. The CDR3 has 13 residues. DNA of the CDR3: TGTGCCAGCCGCGGGAATAGCAATCAGCCCCAGCATTTT. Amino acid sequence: CASRGNSNQPQHF.